The source of this T cell receptor beta chain is a study of radiotherapy plus CTLA-4 blockade in lung cancer. Whole-study results and caveats: An expansion of tumor-derived TCR clones occurred in blood after radiotherapy plus ipilimumab. Together with interferon-beta, which increased in serum after radiation, early dynamic changes in blood T cell clones were reportedly the best predictors of response.

Germline V gene data show CDR1 as SGHNT and CDR2 as YENEEA. The CDR3 spans 17 residues. Deletions cut 4 bases from V and 4 bases from J, with 20 bases between. This clone was detected only once. The antigen remains undetermined. TCRdb's table, derived via immunoSEQ multiplex PCR, lists solely in-frame clones and lacks some. The profile shows about 68,000 clones, 65% to 80% of them singletons. In chemo-refractory metastatic non-small-cell lung cancer, patients got ipilimumab CTLA-4 blockade together with focal radiation. The gene calls are TRBV11-3 and TRBJ1-3; maybe TRBD1 (5 bases). This receptor was taken from a human donor with non-small cell lung cancer who had a complete response to radiotherapy plus ipilimumab. The sample here was peripheral blood, taken from a patient treated with radiotherapy plus ipilimumab. The CDR3 DNA reads as TGTGCCAGCAGCTCCCGACGAGGGCGGACAATGGGAAACACCATATATTTT. Translation: CASSSRRGRTMGNTIYF.